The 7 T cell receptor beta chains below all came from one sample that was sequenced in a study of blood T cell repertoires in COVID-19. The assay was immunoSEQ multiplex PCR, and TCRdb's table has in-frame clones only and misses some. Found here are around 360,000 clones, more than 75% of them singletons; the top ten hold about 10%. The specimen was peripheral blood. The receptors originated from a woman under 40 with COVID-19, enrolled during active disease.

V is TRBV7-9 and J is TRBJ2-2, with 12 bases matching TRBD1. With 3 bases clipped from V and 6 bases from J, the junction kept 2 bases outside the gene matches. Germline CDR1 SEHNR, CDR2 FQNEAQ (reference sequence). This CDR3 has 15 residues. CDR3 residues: CASSFGTGGSGELFF. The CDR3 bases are TGTGCCAGCAGCTTCGGGACAGGGGGCTCCGGGGAGCTGTTTTTT.

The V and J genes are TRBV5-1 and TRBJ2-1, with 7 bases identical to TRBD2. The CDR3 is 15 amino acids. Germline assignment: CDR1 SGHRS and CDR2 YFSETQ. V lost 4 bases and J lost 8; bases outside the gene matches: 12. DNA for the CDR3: TGCGCCAGCAGCCTAGGGGAGGGGTTAGACCATGAGCAGTTCTTC. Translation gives CASSLGEGLDHEQFF.

CDR3 sequence: CASSLPGVNEKLFF. The CDR3 region has the DNA TGCGCCAGCAGCCTCCCGGGAGTTAATGAAAAACTGTTTTTT. The chain joins TRBV4-1 to TRBJ1-4; no definite D call. In germline, CDR1 is MGHRA, CDR2 YSYEKL. Trimming took off 4 bases at V and 4 bases at J, with 10 bases between the two ends. The CDR3 has 14 amino acids.

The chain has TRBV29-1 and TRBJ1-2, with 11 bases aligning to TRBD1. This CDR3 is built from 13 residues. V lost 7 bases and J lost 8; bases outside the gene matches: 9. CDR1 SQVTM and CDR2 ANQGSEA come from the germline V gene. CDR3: CSARTGGQDGYTF. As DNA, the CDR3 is TGCAGCGCGAGGACAGGGGGCCAGGACGGCTACACCTTC.

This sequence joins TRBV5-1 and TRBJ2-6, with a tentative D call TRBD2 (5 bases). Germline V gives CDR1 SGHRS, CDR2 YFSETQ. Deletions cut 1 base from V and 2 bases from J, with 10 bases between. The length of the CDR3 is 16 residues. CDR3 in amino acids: CASSLRSGTGANVLTF. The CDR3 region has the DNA TGCGCCAGCAGCTTGCGTTCGGGGACTGGGGCCAACGTCCTGACTTTC.

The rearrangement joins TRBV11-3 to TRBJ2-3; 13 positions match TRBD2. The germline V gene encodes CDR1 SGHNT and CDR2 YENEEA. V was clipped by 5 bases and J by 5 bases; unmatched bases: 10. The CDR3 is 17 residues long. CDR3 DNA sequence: TGTGCCAGCAGCCAGCGGAAGGGACTAGCGGGAAGAGATACGCAGTATTTT. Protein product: CASSQRKGLAGRDTQYF.

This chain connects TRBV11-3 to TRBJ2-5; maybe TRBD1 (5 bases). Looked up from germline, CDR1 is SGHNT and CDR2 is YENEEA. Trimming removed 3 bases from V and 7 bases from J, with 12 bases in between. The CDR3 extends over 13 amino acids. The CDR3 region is CASSLGPLGTQYF. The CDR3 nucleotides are TGTGCCAGCAGCTTGGGGCCTCTCGGGACCCAGTACTTC. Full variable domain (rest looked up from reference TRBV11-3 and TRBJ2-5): EAGVVQSPRYKIIEKKQPVAFWCNPISGHNTLYWYLQNLGQGPELLIRYENEEAVDDSQLPKDRFSAERLKGVDSTLKIQPAELGDSAVYLCASSLGPLGTQYFGPGTRLLVL.